A selection of T cell receptor beta chains follows, all from one sample in a study of cytomegalovirus exposure and HLA in healthy donors. Sequencing was performed with immunoSEQ multiplex PCR; in TCRdb, only in-frame clones are kept and a portion is missing. In the table there are 120,000 to 150,000 clones, roughly 72% of which are singletons. Sequenced sample: PBMCs. These receptors were collected from a man aged 40-49 years in good health and CMV-seronegative. The CDR3 runs from the conserved cysteine through the conserved F or W. The D gene is left open where the match is weak. Clone size is stated in some rows and not others, as once, few, many or a class when expanded.

J gene: TRBJ2-3
D gene: TRBD2
V gene: TRBV9
clone size: -
CDR3 protein: CASSRSGSTDTQYF
CDR3 DNA: TGTGCCAGCAGCCGTAGCGGGAGCACAGATACGCAGTATTTT

J gene: TRBJ2-3
D gene: TRBD2
V gene: TRBV19
clone size: -
CDR3 protein: CASSTGGFTDTQYF
CDR3 DNA: TGTGCCAGTAGTACGGGAGGGTTCACAGATACGCAGTATTTT

J gene: TRBJ2-3
D gene: TRBD2
V gene: TRBV2
clone size: once
CDR3 protein: CASGAGIGRDTQYF
CDR3 DNA: TGTGCCAGCGGAGCGGGGATTGGGCGGGATACGCAGTATTTT

J gene: TRBJ1-4
D gene: TRBD1
V gene: TRBV2
clone size: -
CDR3 protein: CASSGWTGGEKLFF
CDR3 DNA: TGTGCCAGCAGCGGTTGGACAGGGGGGGAAAAACTGTTTTTT

J gene: TRBJ2-1
D gene: -
V gene: TRBV6-6
clone size: many
CDR3 protein: CASSYGQGFNEQFF
CDR3 DNA: TGTGCCAGCAGTTACGGGCAGGGGTTCAATGAGCAGTTCTTC

J gene: TRBJ2-6
D gene: TRBD1
V gene: TRBV4-3
clone size: once
CDR3 protein: CASSQDRMAGGFSGANVLTF
CDR3 DNA: TGCGCCAGCAGCCAAGATAGAATGGCAGGGGGTTTCTCTGGGGCCAACGTCCTGACTTTC

J gene: TRBJ1-2
D gene: -
V gene: TRBV7-2
clone size: -
CDR3 protein: CASSPTGMGNYGYTF
CDR3 DNA: TGTGCCAGCAGCCCAACAGGGATGGGAAACTATGGCTACACCTTC

J gene: TRBJ1-2
D gene: TRBD1
V gene: TRBV6-6
clone size: -
CDR3 protein: CASSLFQGAIDGYTF
CDR3 DNA: TGTGCCAGCAGCCTATTCCAGGGGGCGATTGATGGCTACACCTTC

J gene: TRBJ2-3
D gene: -
V gene: TRBV2
clone size: -
CDR3 protein: CASSELRGSTDTQYF
CDR3 DNA: TGTGCCAGCAGTGAACTGCGGGGAAGCACAGATACGCAGTATTTT

J gene: TRBJ1-2
D gene: TRBD1
V gene: TRBV10-3
clone size: -
CDR3 protein: CAITPWQVNGQVANYGYPF
CDR3 DNA: TGTGCCATCACACCCTGGCAAGTAAATGGACAGGTGGCTAACTATGGCTACCCCTTC

J gene: TRBJ1-1
D gene: -
V gene: TRBV5-1
clone size: -
CDR3 protein: CASSLDRVGTEAFF
CDR3 DNA: TGCGCCAGCAGCTTGGACAGGGTCGGCACTGAAGCTTTCTTT

J gene: TRBJ1-5
D gene: -
V gene: TRBV5-8
clone size: -
CDR3 protein: CASSSGRGYSNQPQHF
CDR3 DNA: TGTGCCAGCAGCTCGGGCCGCGGGTATAGCAATCAGCCCCAGCATTTT

J gene: TRBJ1-1
D gene: -
V gene: TRBV10-1
clone size: -
CDR3 protein: CASSESPFMNTEAFF
CDR3 DNA: TGCGCCAGCAGTGAAAGCCCGTTCATGAACACTGAAGCTTTCTTT

J gene: TRBJ1-1
D gene: TRBD1
V gene: TRBV4-1
clone size: few
CDR3 protein: CASSQWTGGLNTEAFF
CDR3 DNA: TGCGCCAGCAGCCAGTGGACAGGGGGATTGAACACTGAAGCTTTCTTT

J gene: TRBJ2-6
D gene: TRBD1
V gene: TRBV2
clone size: -
CDR3 protein: CASSPGQGSHSGANVLTF
CDR3 DNA: TGTGCCAGCAGTCCTGGACAGGGATCCCACTCTGGGGCCAACGTCCTGACTTTC

J gene: TRBJ1-5
D gene: -
V gene: TRBV19
clone size: once
CDR3 protein: CASSIQGGNQPQNF
CDR3 DNA: TGTGCCAGTAGTATACAGGGTGGCAATCAGCCCCAGAATTTT

J gene: TRBJ1-2
D gene: TRBD1
V gene: TRBV19
clone size: -
CDR3 protein: CASSDRDRGYGYTF
CDR3 DNA: TGTGCCAGTAGTGACCGGGACAGGGGCTATGGCTACACCTTC

J gene: TRBJ1-3
D gene: -
V gene: TRBV5-6
clone size: -
CDR3 protein: CASSFGGASGNTIYF
CDR3 DNA: TGTGCCAGCAGCTTTGGAGGGGCTTCTGGAAACACCATATATTTT

J gene: TRBJ1-2
D gene: -
V gene: TRBV19
clone size: -
CDR3 protein: CASSLDTNYGYTF
CDR3 DNA: TGTGCCAGTAGTTTGGACACCAACTATGGCTACACCTTC

J gene: TRBJ2-7
D gene: TRBD2
V gene: TRBV7-2
clone size: -
CDR3 protein: CASSLGGLAVYEQYF
CDR3 DNA: TGTGCCAGCAGCTTAGGGGGACTAGCGGTCTACGAGCAGTACTTC

J gene: TRBJ2-7
D gene: -
V gene: TRBV6-1
clone size: -
CDR3 protein: CASRVGQPGNYEQYF
CDR3 DNA: TGTGCCAGCAGGGTCGGACAGCCAGGTAACTACGAGCAGTACTTC

J gene: TRBJ2-2
D gene: TRBD2
V gene: TRBV5-4
clone size: -
CDR3 protein: CASSLVGGVGTGELFF
CDR3 DNA: TGTGCCAGCAGCTTGGTCGGGGGGGTCGGCACCGGGGAGCTGTTTTTT

J gene: TRBJ2-7
D gene: TRBD1
V gene: TRBV28
clone size: -
CDR3 protein: CASSPYDRATEQYF
CDR3 DNA: TGTGCCAGCAGTCCTTACGACAGGGCTACCGAGCAGTACTTC

J gene: TRBJ1-5
D gene: TRBD1
V gene: TRBV10-3
clone size: few
CDR3 protein: CAISESGQGNQPQHF
CDR3 DNA: TGTGCCATCAGTGAGTCAGGACAGGGGAATCAGCCCCAGCATTTT

J gene: TRBJ2-7
D gene: -
V gene: TRBV14
clone size: once
CDR3 protein: CASSPPWRGSYEQYF
CDR3 DNA: TGTGCCAGCAGCCCTCCGTGGAGAGGGTCCTACGAGCAGTACTTC

J gene: TRBJ2-7
D gene: -
V gene: TRBV11-2
clone size: once
CDR3 protein: CASSPTGLDSYEQYF
CDR3 DNA: TGTGCCAGCAGCCCGACGGGACTCGACTCCTACGAGCAGTACTTC

J gene: TRBJ1-1
D gene: -
V gene: TRBV19
clone size: few
CDR3 protein: CASTVGRGNTEAFF
CDR3 DNA: TGTGCCAGTACCGTGGGGCGGGGGAACACTGAAGCTTTCTTT

J gene: TRBJ2-7
D gene: TRBD2
V gene: TRBV7-9
clone size: -
CDR3 protein: CSSSSASGIISYEQYF
CDR3 DNA: TGTTCCAGCAGCTCCGCTAGCGGGATTATCTCCTACGAGCAGTACTTC